Listed here are 7 T cell receptor beta chains from one sample, sequenced in a study of T cell responses to AZD1222 COVID-19 vaccine. This table comes from immunoSEQ multiplex PCR, and its TCRdb copy is limited to in-frame clones, with some not included. Among 150,000 to 200,000 clones, about 90% were seen once, and the ten largest hold approximately 1.2%. Sample: peripheral blood, taken 28 days after the second AZD1222 dose. These receptors were taken from an adult who received the AZD1222 COVID-19 vaccine.

DNA for the CDR3: TGCGCCAGCAGCCAAGATCTAGGCGCCCTCTCCTACAATGAGCAGTTCTTC. Translating gives CASSQDLGALSYNEQFF. The J gene is TRBJ2-1, the V gene TRBV4-1; no clear D gene. CDR1 is MGHRA, CDR2 YSYEKL, per germline. V lost 0 bases, J lost 0 bases, and 12 bases lay in between. The CDR3 consists of 17 residues.

CDR3 loop: CASSTNGQGTGNTIYF. The CDR3 DNA reads as TGTGCCAGCAGCACCAATGGACAGGGGACAGGAAACACCATATATTTT. This chain uses TRBV11-2 with TRBJ1-3; 9 bases are shared with TRBD1. This CDR3 comprises 16 residues. CDR1 is SGHAT, CDR2 FQNNGV, per germline. Germline trimming cut 5 bases from V and 4 bases from J; bases unmatched to any gene: 9.

The V and J genes are TRBV3-1 (or the pseudogene TRBV3-2) and TRBJ1-2; 8 bases map to TRBD1. Trimming took 4 bases from V and 1 from J; bases not matched to a gene: 2. The CDR3 extends over 14 amino acids. In germline, CDR1 is LGHDT, CDR2 YNNKEL (reference sequence). The CDR3 loop reads CASSRDRGNYGYTF. DNA for the CDR3: TGTGCCAGCAGCCGAGACAGGGGTAACTATGGCTACACCTTC.

The chain combines TRBV11-2 with TRBJ1-2; D gene unclear. CDR1 and CDR2 (germline): SGHAT, FQNNGV. This CDR3 comprises 16 residues. The germline V and J ends were trimmed by 1 base and 0 bases, with 12 bases remaining between them. CDR3 sequence reads: CASSLVYRPSNYGYTF. CDR3 sequence (DNA): TGTGCCAGCAGCTTAGTCTACCGGCCCTCTAACTATGGCTACACCTTC.

This clone appeared a single time. This CDR3 is CAISEPQVREQYF. The CDR3 DNA follows: TGTGCCATCAGTGAGCCCCAAGTGCGTGAGCAGTACTTC. This chain joins TRBV10-3 and TRBJ2-7, with D uncertain. The CDR3 has 13 amino acids. Deletions cut 2 bases from V and 7 bases from J, with 12 bases between. The germline V gene encodes CDR1 ENHRY and CDR2 SYGVKD.

V is TRBV5-4 and J is TRBJ2-5, with D perhaps TRBD1 or TRBD2 (5 bases each). CDR1 is SGHNT and CDR2 is YYREEE in the germline V gene (reference sequence). This CDR3 is built from 15 residues. V lost 3 bases, J lost 4 bases, and 16 bases lay in between. Written as DNA, the CDR3 is TGTGCCAGCAGCTCTAAACTAGGGGACGGAGAGACCCAGTACTTC. This codes for CASSSKLGDGETQYF.

The rearrangement joins TRBV24-1 to TRBJ2-7, with TRBD2 matching over 7 bases. This CDR3 region has 12 residues. J was trimmed by 3 bases and V by 9 bases; bases with no gene match: 4. Per germline, CDR1 KGHDR and CDR2 SFDVKD. Here the CDR3 reads CATSASGYEQYF. The CDR3 coding sequence is TGTGCCACCTCGGCTAGCGGCTACGAGCAGTACTTC.